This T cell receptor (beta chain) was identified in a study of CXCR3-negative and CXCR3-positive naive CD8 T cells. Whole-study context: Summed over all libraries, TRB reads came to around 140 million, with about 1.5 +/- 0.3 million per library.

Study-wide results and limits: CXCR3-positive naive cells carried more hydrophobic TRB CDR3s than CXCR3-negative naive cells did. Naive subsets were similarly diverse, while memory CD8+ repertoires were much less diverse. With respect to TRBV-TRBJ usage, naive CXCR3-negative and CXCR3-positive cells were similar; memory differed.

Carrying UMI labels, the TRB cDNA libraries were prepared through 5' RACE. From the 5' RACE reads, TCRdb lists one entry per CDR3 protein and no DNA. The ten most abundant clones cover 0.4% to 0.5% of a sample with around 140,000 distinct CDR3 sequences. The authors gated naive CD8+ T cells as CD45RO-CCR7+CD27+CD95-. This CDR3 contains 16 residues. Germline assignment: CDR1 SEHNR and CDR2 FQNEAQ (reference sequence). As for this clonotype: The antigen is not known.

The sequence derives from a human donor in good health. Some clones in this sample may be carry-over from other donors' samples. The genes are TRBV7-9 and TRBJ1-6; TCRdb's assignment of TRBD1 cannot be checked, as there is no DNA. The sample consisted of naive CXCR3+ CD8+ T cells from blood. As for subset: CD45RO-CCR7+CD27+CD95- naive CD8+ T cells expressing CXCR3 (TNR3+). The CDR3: CASSPPPGPSLSPLHF.